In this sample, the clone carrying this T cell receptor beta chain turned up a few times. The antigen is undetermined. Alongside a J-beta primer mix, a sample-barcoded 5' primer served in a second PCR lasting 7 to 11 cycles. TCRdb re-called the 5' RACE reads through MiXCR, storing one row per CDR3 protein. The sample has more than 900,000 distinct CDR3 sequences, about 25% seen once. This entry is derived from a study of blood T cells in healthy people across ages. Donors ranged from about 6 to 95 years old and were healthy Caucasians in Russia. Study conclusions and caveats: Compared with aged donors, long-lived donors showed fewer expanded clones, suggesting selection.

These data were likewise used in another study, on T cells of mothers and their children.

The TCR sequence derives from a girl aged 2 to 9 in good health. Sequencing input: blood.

DNA of the CDR3: TGTGCTAGTGGGTCGACAGGGCTGGGCAATCAGCCCCAGCATTTT. This translates into CASGSTGLGNQPQHF. The rearrangement joins TRBV12-5 to TRBJ1-5; 7 positions agree with TRBD1. The germline V gene encodes CDR1 LGHNT and CDR2 FRNRAP. There are 15 residues in the CDR3. The J segment lost 2 bases and the V segment lost 6 bases, leaving 7 bases of the junction unmatched.